This TCR beta chain was identified in a study of monozygotic twins with inflammatory bowel disease. TCRdb reprocessed the 5' RACE reads and stores each CDR3 protein as one record, lacking DNA. This sample's clone table lists approximately 380,000 distinct CDR3 sequences. The CDR3 has 15 amino acids. Germline V lookup: CDR1 LGHNA, CDR2 YNFKEQ. This receptor was obtained from a human donor with ulcerative colitis or Crohn's disease, or a healthy co-twin of an affected twin (not recorded which). Sequencing was performed on blood. The chain joins TRBV4-2 to TRBJ1-5; TCRdb returns TRBD1, unconfirmable since there is no DNA. CDR3: CASSQDGTHNQPQHF.